This record covers a single TCR beta chain. These data are taken from a study of PD-1 blockade in classical Hodgkin lymphoma. The time point here: cycle 4 day 1 (C4D1), after five to seven weeks of nivolumab. No patient escaped relapse after autologous stem cell transplantation, and brentuximab vedotin exposure varied. Measured with immunoSEQ multiplex PCR; TCRdb has only the in-frame clones, and not every one. The data show about 50,000 clones, with around four fifths seen just once and about 12% held by the top ten. The germline gives CDR1 LNHDA, CDR2 SQIVND (reference sequence). V was shortened by 3 bases and J by 3 bases, with 14 bases between the two germline ends. The CDR3 runs 15 residues.

The sequences come from peripheral blood mononuclear cells (PBMCs), collected before the fourth cycle of nivolumab. This clonotype originated in a human donor with classical Hodgkin lymphoma. This rearrangement joins TRBV19 to TRBJ1-2; possibly TRBD1 for D (6 bases). CDR3 nucleotide sequence: TGTGCCAGTAGTATGGGGGGGGCGCCGGACTATGGCTACACCTTC. Protein: CASSMGGAPDYGYTF.